Following are 21 T cell receptor beta chains from one sample sequenced in a study of regulatory and conventional T cells in RAG deficiency. Method: immunoSEQ multiplex PCR; TCRdb's copy keeps in-frame clones and lacks some. The top ten hold approximately 53% of the sample, which has about 6,100 clones, just under 95% seen once. Sequencing was performed on CD8+ T cells sorted from blood. These receptors were collected from a human donor with RAG deficiency presenting as severe combined immunodeficiency.

The chain employs TRBV27 and TRBJ2-1, with 16 bases lining up with TRBD2. The CDR3 extends over 18 amino acids. The V and J ends lost 0 bases and 2 bases, in that order; junction bases with no gene match: 1. Germline V gene lookup returns CDR1 MNHEY and CDR2 SMNVEV (reference sequence). CDR3 sequence reads: CASSLSGTSGRAYNEQFF. The DNA of the CDR3 is TGTGCCAGCAGTTTATCAGGGACTAGCGGGAGGGCCTACAATGAGCAGTTCTTC.

The gene calls are TRBV27 and TRBJ2-5, with 14 bases fitting TRBD2. CDR1 is MNHEY, CDR2 SMNVEV, per germline (reference sequence). V was pared by 8 bases and J by 5 bases, with 7 bases of the junction left unmatched. This CDR3 is built from 15 residues. CDR3 amino acids: CASSGLAGVDETQYF. The CDR3 DNA is TGTGCCAGCTCGGGACTAGCGGGAGTGGACGAGACCCAGTACTTC.

CDR3 sequence: CASSLARDYGYTF. The CDR3 bases are TGTGCCAGCAGCTTAGCCAGGGACTATGGCTACACCTTC. The J gene is TRBJ1-2, the V gene TRBV7-2, with D tentatively TRBD1 (5 bases). V was cut by 0 bases and J by 3 bases, with 5 bases left in between. The CDR3 loop spans 13 amino acids. Germline loops: CDR1 SGHTA, CDR2 FQGNSA.

The rearrangement uses TRBV9 and TRBJ1-6, with D maybe TRBD1 (5 bases). V lost 0 bases, J lost 4 bases, and 8 bases lay in between. Germline assignment: CDR1 SGDLS and CDR2 YYNGEE. This CDR3 has 15 amino acids. Written as DNA, the CDR3 is TGTGCCAGCAGCGTAGCTTCAGGGTATAATTCACCCCTCCACTTT. Protein product: CASSVASGYNSPLHF.

The chain is built from TRBV6-6 and TRBJ1-3, with TRBD1 identical over 9 bases. The CDR3 runs to 15 residues. J lost 2 bases, V lost 6 bases, and 5 bases had no gene match. Germline-derived CDR1 and CDR2 are MNHNY and SVGAGI (reference sequence). DNA for the CDR3: TGTGCCAGCAGCGGGACAGGGCCCACTGGAAACACCATATATTTT. Translation gives CASSGTGPTGNTIYF.

The J gene is TRBJ2-2, the V gene TRBV25-1; D possibly corresponds to TRBD2 (7 bases). V was pared by 6 bases and J by 5 bases, with 19 bases between. CDR1 MGHDK and CDR2 SYGVNS come from the germline V gene. The CDR3 is made up of 16 amino acids. The CDR3 DNA sequence: TGTGCCAGCAGCGCAAACGGGGGGCGATGGACCGGGGAGCTGTTTTTT. Protein product: CASSANGGRWTGELFF.

This clone was recorded only once. The rearrangement links TRBV9 to TRBJ2-2; D possibly matches TRBD1 or TRBD2 (6 bases each). V dropped 0 bases and J dropped 4 bases, with 7 bases sitting between them. Germline V gene data show CDR1 as SGDLS and CDR2 as YYNGEE. This CDR3 has 14 amino acids. This chain's CDR3 is CASSVGGATGELFF. The CDR3 DNA reads as TGTGCCAGCAGCGTAGGGGGGGCCACCGGGGAGCTGTTTTTT.

The rearrangement links TRBV7-9 to TRBJ2-5; D is uncertain. The germline CDR1 and CDR2 sequences are SEHNR and FQNEAQ (reference sequence). This CDR3 region has 13 residues. V was shortened by 5 bases and J by 5 bases, with 12 bases between the two germline ends. The CDR3 DNA follows: TGTGCCAGCAGCCCTAGTGGGTTGGAGACCCAGTACTTC. This translates into CASSPSGLETQYF.

The V gene is TRBV27, the J gene TRBJ2-7, with a weak D call TRBD1 (5 bases). Germline V gene lookup returns CDR1 MNHEY and CDR2 SMNVEV (reference sequence). This CDR3 has 13 residues. V dropped 5 bases and J dropped 2 bases, with 10 bases sitting between them. CDR3 region: CASSTDRTYEQYF. DNA of the CDR3: TGTGCCAGCAGTACAGACAGAACCTACGAGCAGTACTTC.

The chain combines TRBV10-2 with TRBJ2-3, with 7 positions matching TRBD2. From germline, CDR1 is WSHSY and CDR2 SAAADI. Losses at the gene ends were 8 bases for V and 5 bases for J; bases not matched to a gene: 7. The CDR3 runs to 13 residues. CDR3: CASGVGGGDTQYF. The CDR3 nucleotides are TGCGCCAGCGGAGTGGGGGGGGGAGATACGCAGTATTTT.

The CDR3 is CASRTVSSYNEQFF. The CDR3 DNA reads as TGTGCCAGCAGGACGGTGAGCTCCTACAATGAGCAGTTCTTC. The V gene is TRBV5-6, the J gene TRBJ2-1; D is undetermined. The CDR3 has 14 residues. Germline values: CDR1 SGHDT, CDR2 YYEEEE. With 5 bases removed from V and 0 bases from J, the gap between germline ends came to 9 bases.

The rearrangement uses TRBV4-3 and TRBJ2-7; possible D gene TRBD1, 7 bases. CDR1 LGHNA and CDR2 YSLEER come from the germline V gene. Trimming left V 8 bases short and J 2 bases short, with 13 bases between. The CDR3 loop spans 13 amino acids. The CDR3 bases are TGCGCCAGCGGCAGGGGGGCCGCCTACGAGCAGTACTTC. Its protein product is CASGRGAAYEQYF.

This clone was seen just once. The J gene is TRBJ2-7, the V gene TRBV27; perhaps TRBD1 as D (6 bases). This CDR3 spans 12 amino acids. Germline CDR1 and CDR2: MNHEY and SMNVEV (reference sequence). V lost 3 bases and J 6 bases, leaving 9 bases between the germline ends. The CDR3 DNA is TGTGCCAGCAGTTTCAGGGGTCGCGAGCAGTACTTC. It codes for CASSFRGREQYF.

The rearrangement uses TRBV10-2 and TRBJ2-7, with D perhaps given as TRBD1 or TRBD2 (6 bases each). The germline gives CDR1 WSHSY, CDR2 SAAADI. This CDR3 region has 15 residues. Trimming shortened V by 5 bases and J by 2 bases, and 16 bases separated the two germline ends. The CDR3 loop is CASSHTRGDTYEQYF. Written as DNA, the CDR3 is TGCGCCAGCAGTCATACTAGGGGGGACACCTACGAGCAGTACTTC.

Only one count was recorded for this clone. The rearrangement links TRBV27 to TRBJ2-5; D is possibly TRBD1 (5 bases). Trimming removed 4 bases at V and 5 bases at J, with 5 bases between. Per the germline V gene, CDR1 is MNHEY and CDR2 is SMNVEV (reference sequence). The CDR3 length is 11 residues. CDR3 region: CASSYRETQYF. CDR3 sequence (DNA): TGTGCCAGCAGTTACAGGGAGACCCAGTACTTC.

V and J are TRBV5-4 and TRBJ2-7; 9 nucleotides align to TRBD1. The ends lost 4 bases at V and 1 base at J; junction bases unmatched: 12. In germline, CDR1 is SGHNT, CDR2 YYREEE (reference sequence). This CDR3 comprises 17 residues. The CDR3 sequence is CASSHGEGTGKSYEQYF. CDR3 in DNA: TGTGCCAGCAGCCACGGAGAAGGGACAGGGAAGTCCTACGAGCAGTACTTC. Full variable domain (outside the CDR3, taken from reference TRBV5-4 and TRBJ2-7): ETGVTQSPTHLIKTRGQQVTLRCSSQSGHNTVSWYQQALGQGPQFIFQYYREEENGRGNFPPRFSGLQFPNYSSELNVNALELDDSALYLCASSHGEGTGKSYEQYFGPGTRLTVT.

V gene TRBV15 combines with J gene TRBJ2-5, with a weak D call TRBD2 (5 bases). The V and J ends lost 2 bases and 9 bases respectively, with 19 bases between them. The CDR3 runs to 15 residues. In germline, CDR1 is LNHNV, CDR2 YYDKDF (reference sequence). In DNA, the CDR3 is TGTGCCACCAGCAGACCCTCGGACCCGTACGGGGCCCAGTACTTC. Amino acids: CATSRPSDPYGAQYF. The entire variable domain, with the rest obtained from reference TRBV15 and TRBJ2-5, is as follows: DAMVIQNPRYQVTQFGKPVTLSCSQTLNHNVMYWYQQKSSQAPKLLFHYYDKDFNNEADTPDNFQSRRPNTSFCFLDIRSPGLGDTAMYLCATSRPSDPYGAQYFGPGTRLLVL.

This chain connects TRBV19 to TRBJ2-2; D uncertain. CDR1 and CDR2 from the germline V gene are LNHDA and SQIVND (reference sequence). Trimming removed 3 bases from V and 4 bases from J, with 0 bases in between. The CDR3 consists of 11 residues. CDR3 residues: CASSITGELFF. The CDR3 nucleotides read TGTGCCAGTAGTATCACCGGGGAGCTGTTTTTT. Based on the CDR3 plus reference TRBV19 and TRBJ2-2, the full variable domain is DGGITQSPKYLFRKEGQNVTLSCEQNLNHDAMYWYRQDPGQGLRLIYYSQIVNDFQKGDIAEGYSVSREKKESFPLTVTSAQKNPTAFYLCASSITGELFFGEGSRLTVL.

The chain recombines TRBV7-9 with TRBJ2-4, with TRBD1 matching over 7 bases. Unmatched junction bases numbered 0, after V lost 7 bases and J lost 3 bases. CDR1 is SEHNR, CDR2 FQNEAQ, per germline (reference sequence). The CDR3 is 12 residues long. CDR3 region: CASNRGKNIQYF. CDR3 bases: TGTGCCAGCAACAGGGGCAAAAACATTCAGTACTTC. Complete variable domain (other parts from reference TRBV7-9 and TRBJ2-4): DTGVSQNPRHKITKRGQNVTFRCDPISEHNRLYWYRQTLGQGPEFLTYFQNEAQLEKSRLLSDRFSAERPKGSFSTLEIQRTEQGDSAMYLCASNRGKNIQYFGAGTRLSVL.

The chain recombines TRBV7-2 with TRBJ2-5; D might be TRBD1 (5 bases). V was trimmed by 2 bases and J by 5 bases, leaving 6 bases between them. Per the germline V gene, CDR1 is SGHTA and CDR2 is FQGNSA. CDR3 size: 12 residues. The CDR3 DNA follows: TGTGCCAGCAGCTTAAGACAGGAGACCCAGTACTTC. Protein sequence: CASSLRQETQYF. The entire variable domain, with the rest obtained from reference TRBV7-2 and TRBJ2-5, is as follows: GAGVSQSPSNKVTEKGKDVELRCDPISGHTALYWYRQSLGQGLEFLIYFQGNSAPDKSGLPSDRFSAERTGGSVSTLTIQRTQQEDSAVYLCASSLRQETQYFGPGTRLLVL.

The CDR3 loop is CATSREGGSTYEQYF. CDR3 coding DNA: TGTGCCACCAGCAGAGAGGGGGGATCGACCTACGAGCAGTACTTC. The chain uses TRBV15 and TRBJ2-7; a possible D gene is TRBD2 (6 bases). The V and J ends lost 0 bases and 2 bases respectively, with 11 bases between them. Germline V CDR1 and CDR2: LNHNV, YYDKDF (reference sequence). The CDR3 has 15 amino acids.